The 32 T cell receptor beta chains reported below all come from one sample, sequenced in a study of cytomegalovirus exposure and HLA in healthy donors. It was with 60 Vbeta and 13 Jbeta primers that the PCR ran. Data came from immunoSEQ multiplex PCR; TCRdb stores just in-frame clones and leaves some out. The sample has 76,000 or so clones, roughly 73% seen once. Sequenced material: PBMCs. All receptors derive from a woman in her thirties or forties in good health and CMV-seropositive.

This clone showed up just once. The chain links TRBV5-1 to TRBJ2-1, with 8 bases that match TRBD1. From germline, CDR1 is SGHRS and CDR2 YFSETQ. The CDR3 sequence is 14 residues long. V gave up 7 bases and J gave up 3 bases; unmatched junction bases: 6. The CDR3 bases are TGCGCCAGCGGTGGGACAGGTGACTACAATGAGCAGTTCTTC. It translates to CASGGTGDYNEQFF.

This rearrangement joins TRBV2 to TRBJ1-6, with 7 bases matching TRBD1. The CDR3 contains 16 residues. Losses at the gene ends were 5 bases for V and 7 bases for J; bases not matched to a gene: 11. CDR1 is SNHLY, CDR2 FYNNEI, per germline. The CDR3 sequence: CASSRQGGAVNSPLHF. In DNA form, the CDR3 reads TGTGCCAGCAGTCGACAGGGCGGTGCGGTGAATTCACCCCTCCACTTT.

CDR3 loop: CASSRTFGNTEAFF. CDR3 nucleotide sequence: TGTGCCAGCAGCAGGACTTTCGGTAACACTGAAGCTTTCTTT. The J gene is TRBJ1-1, the V gene TRBV9; D ambiguous. Trimming removed 4 bases at V and 2 bases at J, with 12 bases between. CDR1 SGDLS and CDR2 YYNGEE come from the germline V gene. CDR3 length equals 14 residues.

The V call is TRBV12-5, the J call TRBJ2-2; 7 bases line up with TRBD1. Losses at the gene ends were 5 bases for V and 2 bases for J; bases not matched to a gene: 2. The V gene's germline CDR1 is LGHNT and CDR2 FRNRAP. The CDR3 extends over 14 amino acids. DNA for the CDR3: TGTGCTAGTGGTGGGACAGAAAACACCGGGGAGCTGTTTTTT. Translation gives CASGGTENTGELFF. Supplemented by reference TRBV12-5 and TRBJ2-2, the full variable domain reads DARVTQTPRHKVTEMGQEVTMRCQPILGHNTVFWYRQTMMQGLELLAYFRNRAPLDDSGMPKDRFSAEMPDATLATLKIQPSEPRDSAVYFCASGGTENTGELFFGEGSRLTVL.

The chain combines TRBV9 with TRBJ2-5, with 15 bases fitting TRBD2. This CDR3 is built from 20 residues. Unmatched junction bases numbered 12, after V lost 1 base and J lost 2 bases. Per germline, CDR1 SGDLS and CDR2 YYNGEE. CDR3 nucleotide sequence: TGTGCCAGCAGCGTAACAACCGGGACTAGCGGGGGGAACAAGCAAGAGACCCAGTACTTC. It translates to CASSVTTGTSGGNKQETQYF.

This clone came up a few times. The V and J genes are TRBV5-1 and TRBJ2-2, with TRBD1 as a possible D gene (7 bases). CDR1 and CDR2 (germline): SGHRS, YFSETQ. The CDR3 sequence is 14 residues long. V was cut by 6 bases and J by 1 base, with 10 bases left in between. CDR3 in DNA: TGCGCCAGCACCCAGGGGGGGAACACCGGGGAGCTGTTTTTT. Translating gives CASTQGGNTGELFF.

The chain carries TRBV9 and TRBJ2-3, with 10 bases that match TRBD1. With 0 bases clipped from V and 6 bases from J, the junction kept 10 bases outside the gene matches. The CDR3 contains 17 residues. Germline V gives CDR1 SGDLS, CDR2 YYNGEE. CDR3 residues: CASSVVPGDRGLDTQYF. Here the CDR3 DNA reads TGTGCCAGCAGCGTAGTTCCCGGGGACAGGGGCTTGGATACGCAGTATTTT. Combining the CDR3 with reference TRBV9 and TRBJ2-3 gives the whole variable domain DSGVTQTPKHLITATGQRVTLRCSPRSGDLSVYWYQQSLDQGLQFLIQYYNGEERAKGNILERFSAQQFPDLHSELNLSSLELGDSALYFCASSVVPGDRGLDTQYFGPGTRLTVL.

The CDR3 region has the DNA TGTGCCAGCAGGGCGACAGGCTGGGGAAACACCATATATTTT. Encoded protein: CASRATGWGNTIYF. J is TRBJ1-3 and V is TRBV6-1; perhaps TRBD1 as D (6 bases). The germline V gene has CDR1 MNHNS and CDR2 SASEGT. V shed 6 bases and J shed 4 bases, with 13 bases lying between them. The CDR3 consists of 14 residues.

The chain couples TRBV4-1 to TRBJ2-7, with TRBD2 matching 12 bases. Germline CDR1 is MGHRA and CDR2 is YSYEKL. V was clipped by 4 bases and J by 7 bases; unmatched bases: 8. This CDR3 spans 15 amino acids. Here the CDR3 reads CASSPRLAGAEEQYF. The CDR3, as DNA: TGCGCCAGCAGCCCCCGACTAGCGGGAGCGGAGGAGCAGTACTTC.

The chain employs TRBV6-5 and TRBJ2-7, with 14 bases that match TRBD2. CDR1 MNHEY and CDR2 SVGAGI come from the germline V gene. With V trimmed by 9 bases and J by 7 bases, 11 bases remained unmatched. The CDR3 sequence is 15 residues long. The CDR3 here is CASNRGTSGSQEQYF. CDR3 DNA: TGTGCCAGTAACAGGGGGACTAGCGGGAGTCAGGAGCAGTACTTC.

J is TRBJ2-5 and V is TRBV7-6; a possible D gene is TRBD2 (6 bases). Looked up from germline, CDR1 is SGHVS and CDR2 is FNYEAQ. Trimming cost V 7 bases and J 2 bases, with 17 bases left between them. The CDR3 runs 15 residues. CDR3 region: CASTQMGGSQETQYF. The CDR3 DNA reads as TGTGCCAGCACCCAGATGGGGGGTTCGCAAGAGACCCAGTACTTC.

This chain links TRBV6-5 with TRBJ1-5; 9 bases are shared with TRBD1. This CDR3 is built from 15 residues. The trim removed 10 bases at V and 0 bases at J, leaving 7 bases unmatched. Germline values: CDR1 MNHEY, CDR2 SVGAGI. CDR3: CATRTGVYSNQPQHF. The CDR3 DNA sequence: TGTGCCACACGGACAGGGGTGTATAGCAATCAGCCCCAGCATTTT.

V is TRBV13 and J is TRBJ2-7; 7 nucleotides agree with TRBD2. V shed 4 bases, J shed 6 bases, and the junction held 9 bases outside the gene matches. The CDR3 runs to 14 residues. Looked up from germline, CDR1 is PRHDT and CDR2 is FYEKMQ (reference sequence). Here the CDR3 reads CASSSGLIVGEQYF. CDR3 DNA: TGTGCCAGCAGCTCGGGACTAATAGTTGGCGAGCAGTACTTC. The whole variable domain, remainder taken from reference TRBV13 and TRBJ2-7, is AAGVIQSPRHLIKEKRETATLKCYPIPRHDTVYWYQQGPGQDPQFLISFYEKMQSDKGSIPDRFSAQQFSDYHSELNMSSLELGDSALYFCASSSGLIVGEQYFGPGTRLTVT.

This clone was detected a few times. The DNA of the CDR3 is TGTGCCAGCAGCTTGTTCGGGACAGGGGGTAACACTGAAGCTTTCTTT. Translated: CASSLFGTGGNTEAFF. The V gene is TRBV25-1, the J gene TRBJ1-1; TRBD1 matches at 11 bases. After removal of 6 bases from V and 2 bases from J, the junction contained 8 bases not matched to a gene. The CDR3 is 16 amino acids. Germline lookup yields CDR1 MGHDK and CDR2 SYGVNS.

This clone has just a few counts. CDR3 region: CASSQDDLTGGRGGYTF. CDR3 sequence (DNA): TGCGCCAGCAGCCAAGATGACTTGACAGGGGGCCGGGGTGGCTACACCTTC. This chain connects TRBV4-1 to TRBJ1-2; 10 nucleotides line up with TRBD1. CDR1 is MGHRA and CDR2 is YSYEKL in the germline V gene. V shed 0 bases, J shed 7 bases, and the junction held 11 bases outside the gene matches. This CDR3 has 17 amino acids.

This chain connects TRBV19 to TRBJ2-3; 11 positions agree with TRBD2. Per germline, CDR1 LNHDA and CDR2 SQIVND (reference sequence). This CDR3 has 17 amino acids. V gave up 3 bases and J gave up 5 bases; unmatched junction bases: 10. CDR3 in DNA: TGTGCCAGTAGTATTAGGGTAGCGGGAGGGCAGAGAGATACGCAGTATTTT. Protein sequence: CASSIRVAGGQRDTQYF.

In its sample, this clone was seen a few times. Other DNA sequences in this sample translate to the same CDR3. The chain carries TRBV5-6 and TRBJ1-1, with D perhaps matching TRBD1 (5 bases). This CDR3 has 16 residues. Germline lookup yields CDR1 SGHDT and CDR2 YYEEEE. V lost 1 base and J 2 bases, leaving 15 bases between the germline ends. The CDR3 spells CASSLFWTGGNTEAFF. CDR3 bases: TGTGCCAGCAGCTTGTTCTGGACCGGGGGTAACACTGAAGCTTTCTTT.

V is TRBV30 and J is TRBJ1-1, with TRBD1 matching over 9 bases. The CDR3 is 13 amino acids. V shed 5 bases and J 6 bases; nucleotides not matched to a gene: 7. Germline V gives CDR1 GTSNPN, CDR2 SVGIG (reference sequence). Written as DNA, the CDR3 is TGTGCCTGGGAGCGGGACAGGGAGTCTGAAGCTTTCTTT. Protein sequence: CAWERDRESEAFF.

V is TRBV29-1 and J is TRBJ2-7; D is unresolved. CDR1 SQVTM and CDR2 ANQGSEA come from the germline V gene. Trimming pared 3 bases from V and 2 bases from J, leaving 8 bases between. The CDR3 runs 12 residues. Here the CDR3 reads CSVDSGAYEQYF. DNA of the CDR3: TGCAGCGTTGACAGTGGAGCCTACGAGCAGTACTTC.

This clone was picked up a small number of times. The chain combines TRBV4-3 with TRBJ2-7, with D unresolved. Germline loops: CDR1 LGHNA, CDR2 YSLEER. This CDR3 has 14 amino acids. The V end lost 0 bases, the J end lost 3 bases, and 9 bases lay between the germline ends. The CDR3 loop reads CASSQDWQDYEQYF. For the CDR3, the DNA is TGCGCCAGCAGCCAAGATTGGCAAGACTACGAGCAGTACTTC.

This clone has more than one count but fewer than ten. The gene calls are TRBV5-1 and TRBJ2-7; D may be TRBD2 (6 bases). The V gene's germline CDR1 is SGHRS and CDR2 YFSETQ. With 1 base removed from V and 7 bases from J, the gap between germline ends came to 21 bases. This CDR3 is 16 amino acids long. The chain's CDR3 is CASSLTSGHLGREQYF. The DNA of the CDR3 is TGCGCCAGCAGCTTGACCTCCGGGCACTTGGGGAGGGAGCAGTACTTC.

This clone was observed a few times. This chain links TRBV9 with TRBJ2-3; 13 positions match TRBD2. The junction had 5 bases not matched to a gene; V was cut back by 2 bases and J by 5 bases. This CDR3 has 16 residues. Germline CDR1 reads SGDLS; CDR2 reads YYNGEE. The DNA of the CDR3 is TGTGCCAGCAGCGTGAGGACTAGCGGGAGTGGAGATACGCAGTATTTT. Amino acid sequence: CASSVRTSGSGDTQYF.

This chain links TRBV2 with TRBJ2-1; weak D call: TRBD2 (5 bases). Germline CDR1 SNHLY, CDR2 FYNNEI. Between the trimmed V and J ends, which lost 8 bases and 0 bases, there was a span of 14 bases. The CDR3 contains 15 residues. Here the CDR3 DNA reads TGTGCCAGCTCCACGGACTTATTCTCCTACAATGAGCAGTTCTTC. Protein: CASSTDLFSYNEQFF.

The CDR3, as DNA: TGTGCCAGCAGTGCGCGACTAGAATACAATGAGCAGTTCTTC. This gives the protein CASSARLEYNEQFF. This rearrangement joins TRBV27 to TRBJ2-1; weak D call: TRBD2 (6 bases). Deletions cut 5 bases from V and 4 bases from J, with 12 bases between. Germline CDR1 and CDR2: MNHEY and SMNVEV (reference sequence). CDR3 length: 14 residues.

This clone came up a few times. The CDR3 DNA reads as TGCAGCGTTGCGACAGGGTTAGACTATGGCTACACCTTC. Translated, it gives CSVATGLDYGYTF. The chain combines TRBV29-1 with TRBJ1-2; 7 nucleotides line up with TRBD1. Germline loops: CDR1 SQVTM, CDR2 ANQGSEA. The ends lost 4 bases at V and 3 bases at J; junction bases unmatched: 5. The CDR3 extends over 13 amino acids.

This clone was counted once. V is TRBV18 and J is TRBJ1-1; 7 positions match TRBD1. Trimming removed 2 bases from V and 5 bases from J; junction bases left unmatched: 11. This CDR3 spans 16 amino acids. Per the germline V gene, CDR1 is KGHSH and CDR2 is LQKENI. The CDR3 DNA sequence: TGTGCCAGCTCACCAAGGGGGCGTTTAGGAGGGACTGAAGCTTTCTTT. Protein product: CASSPRGRLGGTEAFF.

The gene calls are TRBV5-6 and TRBJ2-3; no clear D. V lost 2 bases to trimming and J lost 3 bases, with 7 bases between them. The CDR3 is 13 amino acids. Germline CDR1 reads SGHDT; CDR2 reads YYEEEE. The chain's CDR3 is CASSLAETDTQYF. Here the CDR3 DNA reads TGTGCCAGCAGCTTAGCCGAAACAGATACGCAGTATTTT.

V gene TRBV5-1 combines with J gene TRBJ1-1, with TRBD1 as a possible D gene (6 bases). Between the trimmed V and J ends, which lost 4 bases and 6 bases, there was a span of 10 bases. Germline V gene sequence: CDR1 SGHRS, CDR2 YFSETQ. This CDR3 has 12 amino acids. In nucleotides, the CDR3 is TGCGCCAGCAGCCTGGGGGCAGCTGAAGCTTTCTTT. Translation gives CASSLGAAEAFF.

V gene TRBV6-5 combines with J gene TRBJ1-2; 9 bases agree with TRBD1. The CDR3 totals 14 residues. The germline V gene has CDR1 MNHEY and CDR2 SVGAGI. The junction had 9 bases not matched to a gene; V was cut back by 6 bases and J by 7 bases. The CDR3 here is CASSSGQGNGGYTF. CDR3 nucleotides: TGTGCCAGCAGCAGCGGACAGGGGAACGGTGGCTACACCTTC.

The CDR3 nucleotides are TGTGCCTGTGACAGGGCTGGAAACACCATATATTTT. Its protein product is CACDRAGNTIYF. The chain combines TRBV30 with TRBJ1-3; TRBD1 matches at 7 bases. The CDR3 spans 12 residues. Germline loops: CDR1 GTSNPN, CDR2 SVGIG (reference sequence). V lost 6 bases to trimming and J lost 2 bases; unmatched junction nucleotides: 1.

A few counts support this clone. V gene TRBV5-1 combines with J gene TRBJ2-6; maybe TRBD1 (5 bases). Trimming removed 4 bases at V and 0 bases at J, with 23 bases between. The CDR3 totals 20 residues. Germline lookup yields CDR1 SGHRS and CDR2 YFSETQ. CDR3 amino acids: CASSPWLGRADLSGANVLTF. CDR3 sequence (DNA): TGCGCCAGCAGCCCCTGGCTGGGCAGGGCCGATCTCTCTGGGGCCAACGTCCTGACTTTC.

The rearrangement joins TRBV28 to TRBJ1-4; no reliable D call. The germline V gene has CDR1 MDHEN and CDR2 SYDVKM. The CDR3 sequence is 14 residues long. The germline V and J ends were trimmed by 6 bases and 8 bases, with 16 bases remaining between them. The CDR3 here is CASRVPGSREKLFF. CDR3 in DNA: TGTGCCAGCAGGGTACCCGGGTCTCGGGAAAAACTGTTTTTT.